The T cell receptor (beta chain) under discussion was sequenced for a study of shared clonotypes between healthy human individuals. V lost 3 bases to trimming and J lost 4 bases, with 5 bases between them. Germline CDR1 reads SGDLS; CDR2 reads YYNGEE. This CDR3 comprises 12 residues. Sorted-subset replicate PCRs used 200 ng DNA, approximately 30,000 T cell genomes. TCRdb's copy holds only in-frame clones and misses some; the assay was immunoSEQ multiplex PCR. Of millions of clones in the sample, approximately 94% were seen once. As defined, naive CD8 cells were CD45RO-negative and positively selected for CCR7, with terminally differentiated effector memory CD45RA+ cells excluded. Each donor was a Caucasian adult residing in Nashville, Tennessee. About this clone: The same CDR3 also results from other DNA sequences found in this sample.

The sequenced sample consisted of naive CD8+ T cells from PBMCs. The source is a man aged 18 to 35 in good health. Some clones in this sample may be carry-over from other donors' samples. The chain recombines TRBV9 with TRBJ1-5, with unresolved D. CDR3 in amino acids: CASSAGNQPQHF. The DNA of the CDR3 is TGTGCCAGCAGCGCAGGTAATCAGCCCCAGCATTTT. Full variable domain (remainder filled in from reference TRBV9 and TRBJ1-5): DSGVTQTPKHLITATGQRVTLRCSPRSGDLSVYWYQQSLDQGLQFLIQYYNGEERAKGNILERFSAQQFPDLHSELNLSSLELGDSALYFCASSAGNQPQHFGDGTRLSIL.